The 28 T cell receptor beta chains reported below all come from one sample, sequenced in a study of blood T cell repertoires in COVID-19. Sequenced by immunoSEQ multiplex PCR; TCRdb stores in-frame clones only, minus some. This sample has 200,000 to 250,000 clones; over 75% occur once, and the top ten carry roughly 2.2%. Material for sequencing was peripheral blood. These receptors were taken from a woman in her seventies with COVID-19, enrolled during active disease.

The genes are TRBV24-1 and TRBJ2-1, with 11 bases identical to TRBD1. The CDR3 runs 15 residues. V shed 9 bases, J shed 7 bases, and the junction held 10 bases outside the gene matches. Germline lookup yields CDR1 KGHDR and CDR2 SFDVKD. The CDR3 coding sequence is TGTGCCACCGAGGTCCAGGGACAGGGGGGTAATGAGCAGTTCTTC. The encoded protein is CATEVQGQGGNEQFF.

The chain links TRBV7-3 to TRBJ1-1; the D is unclear. Germline CDR1 reads SGHTA; CDR2 reads FQGTGA. Trimming removed 5 bases at V and 5 bases at J, with 12 bases between. The length of the CDR3 is 13 residues. The CDR3 spells CASSAGSQTEAFF. CDR3 nucleotide sequence: TGTGCCAGCAGCGCCGGGTCGCAGACTGAAGCTTTCTTT.

The chain joins TRBV20-1 to TRBJ1-5; 9 nucleotides line up with TRBD1. Germline-derived CDR1 and CDR2 are DFQATT and SNEGSKA (reference sequence). CDR3 length equals 15 residues. Germline trimming cut 3 bases from V and 1 base from J; bases unmatched to any gene: 4. In DNA, the CDR3 is TGCAGTGCTAGTAACAGGGGGCGCAGCAATCAGCCCCAGCATTTT. It translates to CSASNRGRSNQPQHF.

This chain joins TRBV5-1 and TRBJ2-2; tentatively, D is TRBD2 (7 bases). V lost 2 bases and J lost 6, with 11 bases in between. Germline CDR1 is SGHRS and CDR2 is YFSETQ. The CDR3 loop spans 14 amino acids. Written as DNA, the CDR3 is TGCGCCAGCAGCTTACGGGGGGCTGCCGGGGAGCTGTTTTTT. Translating it yields CASSLRGAAGELFF.

The sample holds one count of this clone. The genes are TRBV5-1 and TRBJ1-2; no clear D gene. Germline V lookup: CDR1 SGHRS, CDR2 YFSETQ. There are 13 residues in the CDR3. Deletions cut 0 bases from V and 3 bases from J, with 6 bases between. For the CDR3, the DNA is TGCGCCAGCAGCTTGGATCCGGACTATGGCTACACCTTC. Translation: CASSLDPDYGYTF. Drawing the rest from reference TRBV5-1 and TRBJ1-2, the complete variable domain is KAGVTQTPRYLIKTRGQQVTLSCSPISGHRSVSWYQQTPGQGLQFLFEYFSETQRNKGNFPGRFSGRQFSNSRSEMNVSTLELGDSALYLCASSLDPDYGYTFGSGTRLTVV.

V usage is TRBV20-1 and J usage is TRBJ1-2; D is unresolved. The germline V gene encodes CDR1 DFQATT and CDR2 SNEGSKA (reference sequence). Trimming cost V 4 bases and J 4 bases, with 13 bases left between them. CDR3 length: 13 residues. CDR3 residues: CSAIDRVVYGYTF. CDR3 coding DNA: TGCAGTGCTATTGACCGGGTGGTCTATGGCTACACCTTC.

The rearrangement links TRBV7-3 to TRBJ2-1; TRBD2 agrees at 9 bases. CDR1 is SGHTA and CDR2 is FQGTGA in the germline V gene. The CDR3 sequence is 15 residues long. V gave up 6 bases and J gave up 0 bases; unmatched junction bases: 3. The CDR3 is CASSLSGSSYNEQFF. For the CDR3, the DNA is TGTGCCAGCAGTCTTAGCGGGAGCTCCTACAATGAGCAGTTCTTC. The full variable domain, rest sourced from reference TRBV7-3 and TRBJ2-1, is GAGVSQTPSNKVTEKGKYVELRCDPISGHTALYWYRQSLGQGPEFLIYFQGTGAADDSGLPNDRFFAVRPEGSVSTLKIQRTERGDSAVYLCASSLSGSSYNEQFFGPGTRLTVL.

This clone was counted a single time. The CDR3 DNA sequence: TGTGCCAGCACCTCCTCCCCTAGCGGGGCAACCTACGAGCAGTACTTC. Its protein is CASTSSPSGATYEQYF. The chain employs TRBV11-2 and TRBJ2-7, with 9 bases fitting TRBD2. Germline V gives CDR1 SGHAT, CDR2 FQNNGV. The CDR3 totals 16 residues. Unmatched junction bases numbered 12, after V lost 7 bases and J lost 2 bases.

The V gene is TRBV6-5, the J gene TRBJ2-2, with TRBD2 as a possible D gene (5 bases). From germline, CDR1 is MNHEY and CDR2 SVGAGI. V lost 9 bases and J 0 bases, leaving 11 bases between the germline ends. This CDR3 is 14 amino acids long. The CDR3 loop reads CASLAGANTGELFF. In DNA, the CDR3 is TGTGCCAGTTTGGCGGGTGCGAACACCGGGGAGCTGTTTTTT.

On this clone: At one end, the junction sequence differs from germline, possibly due to a read error. The CDR3 nucleotides read TGTGCTAGCAGCTTAGAGGCGGGCGGCACAGATACGCAGTATTTT. Residues: CASSLEAGGTDTQYF. V usage is TRBV7-7 and J usage is TRBJ2-3, with D tentatively TRBD2 (5 bases). CDR1 is SSHAT, CDR2 FNYEAQ, per germline (reference sequence). The CDR3 totals 15 residues.

The rearrangement joins TRBV3-1 (or the pseudogene TRBV3-2) to TRBJ1-2, with unresolved D. Trimming took off 1 base at V and 8 bases at J, with 14 bases between the two ends. Germline CDR1 reads LGHDT; CDR2 reads YNNKEL (reference sequence). The CDR3 extends over 14 amino acids. The CDR3 DNA is TGTGCCAGCAGCCAAGCTAGTTCAACCGGGGGCTACACCTTC. Translated: CASSQASSTGGYTF.

CDR3 coding DNA: TGTGCCAGCAGCACCGGGACAGGTGAAAATCAGCCCCAGCATTTT. This gives the protein CASSTGTGENQPQHF. The V gene is TRBV6-5, the J gene TRBJ1-5, with 8 bases matching TRBD1. This CDR3 comprises 15 residues. CDR1 is MNHEY, CDR2 SVGAGI, per germline. Trimming cost V 6 bases and J 4 bases; bases outside gene matches: 8.

The chain has TRBV11-3 and TRBJ2-1; 7 bases agree with TRBD2. The CDR3 runs to 14 residues. Germline CDR1 reads SGHNT; CDR2 reads YENEEA. Unmatched junction bases numbered 3, after V lost 7 bases and J lost 0 bases. CDR3 loop: CASKGGSSYNEQFF. CDR3 bases: TGTGCCAGCAAGGGAGGGAGCTCCTACAATGAGCAGTTCTTC.

The chain employs TRBV7-9 and TRBJ1-1, with D unresolved. V lost 2 bases and J 3 bases, leaving 13 bases between the germline ends. The CDR3 extends over 15 amino acids. In germline, CDR1 is SEHNR, CDR2 FQNEAQ (reference sequence). The CDR3 region is CASSLFGGSDTEAFF. The CDR3 nucleotides read TGTGCCAGCAGCTTATTTGGAGGATCGGACACTGAAGCTTTCTTT.

Comments on this clone: One junction end disagrees with the germline gene, perhaps due to a read error. This chain joins TRBV7-7 and TRBJ2-1, with TRBD2 matching 7 bases. CDR3 length: 15 amino acids. Germline values: CDR1 SSHAT, CDR2 FNYEAQ (reference sequence). The CDR3: CASSPPGGSYNEQFF. CDR3 DNA: TGTGCTAGCAGCCCCCCGGGGGGTTCCTACAATGAGCAGTTCTTC.

V is TRBV29-1 and J is TRBJ1-4; D is ambiguous. The CDR3 extends over 13 amino acids. Germline values: CDR1 SQVTM, CDR2 ANQGSEA. V dropped 4 bases and J dropped 1 base, with 7 bases sitting between them. The CDR3 spells CSVVPRTNEKLFF. In DNA, the CDR3 is TGCAGCGTTGTGCCCAGAACTAATGAAAAACTGTTTTTT.

This chain's CDR3 is CSVSGLAGLSSYNEQFF. Written as DNA, the CDR3 is TGCAGCGTTTCGGGACTAGCGGGCCTGAGCTCCTACAATGAGCAGTTCTTC. The genes are TRBV29-1 and TRBJ2-1, with 12 bases that match TRBD2. This CDR3 has 17 residues. Germline loops: CDR1 SQVTM, CDR2 ANQGSEA. V trimming: 5 bases; J trimming: 0 bases; junction bases outside the gene matches: 8.

V gene TRBV19 combines with J gene TRBJ1-1; 8 bases fit TRBD1. The CDR3 totals 15 residues. Germline-derived CDR1 and CDR2 are LNHDA and SQIVND (reference sequence). The J segment lost 5 bases and the V segment lost 5 bases, leaving 10 bases of the junction unmatched. CDR3 loop: CASSVGQVIETEAFF. CDR3 DNA: TGTGCCAGTAGTGTGGGACAGGTAATTGAGACTGAAGCTTTCTTT.

This clone occurred a few times. The chain couples TRBV2 to TRBJ2-7; TRBD2 aligns across 10 bases. The junction had 6 bases not matched to a gene; V was cut back by 5 bases and J by 2 bases. There are 15 residues in the CDR3. The germline V gene encodes CDR1 SNHLY and CDR2 FYNNEI. The CDR3: CASSTTSGPAYEQYF. CDR3 coding DNA: TGTGCCAGCAGTACGACTAGCGGGCCAGCCTACGAGCAGTACTTC. Full variable domain (rest looked up from reference TRBV2 and TRBJ2-7): EPEVTQTPSHQVTQMGQEVILRCVPISNHLYFYWYRQILGQKVEFLVSFYNNEISEKSEIFDDQFSVERPDGSNFTLKIRSTKLEDSAMYFCASSTTSGPAYEQYFGPGTRLTVT.

V and J are TRBV7-2 and TRBJ1-3, with 7 bases identical to TRBD1. This CDR3 spans 18 amino acids. Per the germline V gene, CDR1 is SGHTA and CDR2 is FQGNSA. The trim removed 4 bases at V and 1 base at J, leaving 13 bases unmatched. The CDR3 sequence is CASSSRGDSSVSGNTIYF. In nucleotides, the CDR3 is TGTGCCAGCAGCTCGAGGGGGGACAGTTCGGTTTCTGGAAACACCATATATTTT.

The table lists this clone with a count of one. The chain employs TRBV15 and TRBJ2-1; D uncertain. The V gene lost 0 bases and the J gene lost 1 base, with 10 bases spanning the gap. Germline V gene sequence: CDR1 LNHNV, CDR2 YYDKDF (reference sequence). The CDR3 runs 16 residues. CDR3 bases: TGTGCCACCAGCAGAGATCCCCCCCGGTCCTACAATGAGCAGTTCTTC. This gives the protein CATSRDPPRSYNEQFF.

The chain employs TRBV19 and TRBJ1-4, with D uncertain. Trimming stripped 6 bases from V and 4 bases from J, with 12 bases between. This CDR3 comprises 14 residues. Germline CDR1 is LNHDA and CDR2 is SQIVND (reference sequence). The DNA for the CDR3 is TGTGCCAGTAGGGTGACACGGAATAATGAAAAACTGTTTTTT. Translated: CASRVTRNNEKLFF.

J is TRBJ2-1 and V is TRBV24-1, with TRBD2 matching 7 bases. The CDR3 loop spans 17 amino acids. CDR1 is KGHDR and CDR2 is SFDVKD in the germline V gene. V lost 6 bases to trimming and J lost 0 bases; unmatched junction nucleotides: 10. CDR3 nucleotide sequence: TGTGCCACCAGTAACCAAGCGGGGACGGGCTCCTACAATGAGCAGTTCTTC. Translation: CATSNQAGTGSYNEQFF.

CDR3 sequence (DNA): TGTGCCACCAGCAGAGTCCGGGGTGGGTGGACCGGGGAGCTGTTTTTT. Its protein product is CATSRVRGGWTGELFF. The chain is built from TRBV15 and TRBJ2-2; TRBD2 might be the D (5 bases). Germline values: CDR1 LNHNV, CDR2 YYDKDF (reference sequence). The CDR3 loop spans 16 amino acids. V was cut by 1 base and J by 5 bases, with 14 bases left in between.

Comments on this clone: Other DNA sequences in this specimen translate into the identical CDR3. The V call is TRBV7-2, the J call TRBJ2-3; D perhaps matches TRBD1 (6 bases). Deletions cut 1 base from V and 1 base from J, with 9 bases between. The germline V gene encodes CDR1 SGHTA and CDR2 FQGNSA. The CDR3 sequence is 15 residues long. CDR3 region: CASSLGGQRTDTQYF. The CDR3 DNA reads TGTGCCAGCAGCTTAGGTGGACAGCGCACAGATACGCAGTATTTT.

This clone appeared once. The chain uses TRBV19 and TRBJ2-2; D is perhaps TRBD2 (7 bases). The CDR3 is 18 amino acids. CDR1 LNHDA and CDR2 SQIVND come from the germline V gene (reference sequence). With 1 base removed from V and 4 bases from J, the gap between germline ends came to 19 bases. The CDR3 protein is CASSIVTIRGAGTGELFF. CDR3 coding DNA: TGTGCCAGTAGTATAGTCACCATCCGGGGGGCGGGCACCGGGGAGCTGTTTTTT. Supplemented by reference TRBV19 and TRBJ2-2, the full variable domain reads DGGITQSPKYLFRKEGQNVTLSCEQNLNHDAMYWYRQDPGQGLRLIYYSQIVNDFQKGDIAEGYSVSREKKESFPLTVTSAQKNPTAFYLCASSIVTIRGAGTGELFFGEGSRLTVL.

The V and J genes are TRBV5-1 and TRBJ1-1, with 8 bases aligning to TRBD1. Trimming at V came to 4 bases and at J to 9 bases, leaving 11 bases not matched to a gene. The germline V gene encodes CDR1 SGHRS and CDR2 YFSETQ. This CDR3 is built from 14 residues. DNA for the CDR3: TGCGCCAGCAGCCAACTGGGACAGGCGAAACAAGCTTTCTTT. Translation gives CASSQLGQAKQAFF.

This chain connects TRBV3-1 (or the pseudogene TRBV3-2) to TRBJ1-2; a weak D match, TRBD1 (5 bases). The CDR3 covers 13 residues. Germline loops: CDR1 LGHDT, CDR2 YNNKEL (reference sequence). V dropped 4 bases and J dropped 5 bases, with 11 bases sitting between them. The CDR3 loop reads CASSPGRDYGYTF. CDR3 DNA sequence: TGTGCCAGCAGCCCCGGCAGGGATTATGGCTACACCTTC.